Below, 15 T cell receptor beta chains from the same sample are listed, as sequenced in a study of identifying expanded T cells in peripheral blood. Using immunoSEQ multiplex PCR, the repertoire was profiled, and TCRdb retains in-frame clones only, with some absent. This sample yields around 120,000 clones, of which 86% are seen a single time; roughly 7.9% belongs to the top ten. Sequencing was performed on blood. These receptors were obtained from a person between 18 and 70 years old in good health.

This clone was detected only once. The chain recombines TRBV5-1 with TRBJ1-3, with TRBD1 matching 8 bases. V gave up 4 bases and J gave up 4 bases; unmatched junction bases: 4. This CDR3 region has 14 residues. The germline CDR1 and CDR2 sequences are SGHRS and YFSETQ. CDR3 sequence: CASSLPGGGNTIYF. Written as DNA, the CDR3 is TGCGCCAGCAGCCTGCCAGGGGGCGGAAACACCATATATTTT.

This clone was counted only a few times. The genes are TRBV6-5 and TRBJ2-7; TRBD2 matches at 10 bases. The J segment lost 6 bases and the V segment lost 2 bases, leaving 7 bases of the junction unmatched. Germline CDR1 and CDR2: MNHEY and SVGAGI. The CDR3 spans 15 residues. The CDR3 reads CASSYAAGGPREQYF. DNA of the CDR3: TGTGCCAGCAGTTACGCAGCGGGAGGGCCCCGCGAGCAGTACTTC.

This clone is labeled as medium-sized. This same CDR3 is encoded by further DNA sequences in the sample. The rearrangement links TRBV29-1 to TRBJ1-2; 9 nucleotides agree with TRBD1. This CDR3 comprises 14 residues. After removal of 7 bases from V and 0 bases from J, the junction contained 6 bases not matched to a gene. Germline lookup yields CDR1 SQVTM and CDR2 ANQGSEA. The CDR3 spells CSATGQGANYGYTF. The CDR3 nucleotides are TGCAGCGCTACGGGACAGGGAGCTAACTATGGCTACACCTTC.

The V and J genes are TRBV5-1 and TRBJ1-4; 7 bases agree with TRBD1. This CDR3 region has 14 residues. The V gene's germline CDR1 is SGHRS and CDR2 YFSETQ. J lost 4 bases, V lost 4 bases, and 4 bases had no gene match. The CDR3 sequence is CASSPTGSNEKLFF. CDR3 nucleotides: TGCGCCAGCAGCCCGACAGGGAGTAATGAAAAACTGTTTTTT. Full variable domain (rest looked up from reference TRBV5-1 and TRBJ1-4): KAGVTQTPRYLIKTRGQQVTLSCSPISGHRSVSWYQQTPGQGLQFLFEYFSETQRNKGNFPGRFSGRQFSNSRSEMNVSTLELGDSALYLCASSPTGSNEKLFFGSGTQLSVL.

V gene TRBV11-3 combines with J gene TRBJ1-1; no reliable D call. CDR1 and CDR2 (germline): SGHNT, YENEEA. The CDR3 loop spans 13 amino acids. Trimming took off 2 bases at V and 2 bases at J, with 6 bases between the two ends. The CDR3: CASSLNLNTEAFF. The CDR3 bases are TGTGCCAGCAGCTTAAATCTTAACACTGAAGCTTTCTTT.

The chain is built from TRBV7-8 and TRBJ2-1, with D unresolved. Germline-derived CDR1 and CDR2 are SGHVS and FQNEAQ. Trimming took 5 bases from V and 3 from J, leaving 17 bases between them. The CDR3 loop spans 16 amino acids. The CDR3 is CASSPADPNFYNEQFF. The CDR3 nucleotides are TGTGCCAGCAGCCCAGCTGACCCCAATTTCTACAATGAGCAGTTCTTC. The complete variable domain, with remaining parts taken from reference TRBV7-8 and TRBJ2-1, reads GAGVSQSPRYKVAKRGQDVALRCDPISGHVSLFWYQQALGQGPEFLTYFQNEAQLDKSGLPSDRFFAERPEGSVSTLKIQRTQQEDSAVYLCASSPADPNFYNEQFFGPGTRLTVL.

This chain connects TRBV5-4 to TRBJ2-1, with 11 bases lining up with TRBD1. The V gene end was trimmed by 4 bases and the J gene end by 5 bases; junction bases not matched to a gene: 5. The CDR3 length is 15 residues. CDR1 is SGHNT, CDR2 YYREEE, per germline (reference sequence). CDR3 in DNA: TGTGCCAGCAGCCCCCGGGACAGGGGGAACAATGAGCAGTTCTTC. As protein: CASSPRDRGNNEQFF. The variable domain in full, with the rest retrieved from reference TRBV5-4 and TRBJ2-1, is ETGVTQSPTHLIKTRGQQVTLRCSSQSGHNTVSWYQQALGQGPQFIFQYYREEENGRGNFPPRFSGLQFPNYSSELNVNALELDDSALYLCASSPRDRGNNEQFFGPGTRLTVL.

The chain is built from TRBV19 and TRBJ2-7; a possible D gene is TRBD1 (5 bases). CDR3 length equals 15 residues. Deletions cut 1 base from V and 1 base from J, with 11 bases between. The V gene's germline CDR1 is LNHDA and CDR2 SQIVND (reference sequence). CDR3 nucleotide sequence: TGTGCCAGTAGTATAGGCCTGGGGCAGTCCTACGAGCAGTACTTC. Protein: CASSIGLGQSYEQYF. Variable domain in full (rest from reference TRBV19 and TRBJ2-7): DGGITQSPKYLFRKEGQNVTLSCEQNLNHDAMYWYRQDPGQGLRLIYYSQIVNDFQKGDIAEGYSVSREKKESFPLTVTSAQKNPTAFYLCASSIGLGQSYEQYFGPGTRLTVT.

This chain links TRBV5-5 with TRBJ1-5; D might be TRBD1 (6 bases). Trimming took off 1 base at V and 4 bases at J, with 12 bases between the two ends. This CDR3 is built from 15 residues. The germline gives CDR1 SGHKS, CDR2 YYEKEE (reference sequence). CDR3 loop: CASSLRQAENQPQHF. The CDR3, as DNA: TGTGCCAGCAGCTTGAGACAGGCAGAAAATCAGCCCCAGCATTTT.

This clone was seen more than once but under ten times. CDR3 in amino acids: CAWIGQGVGAFF. Written as DNA, the CDR3 is TGTGCCTGGATCGGACAGGGGGTTGGAGCTTTCTTT. The V gene is TRBV30, the J gene TRBJ1-1, with 10 bases identical to TRBD1. The CDR3 runs 12 residues. J was trimmed by 10 bases and V by 4 bases; bases with no gene match: 6. The germline V gene has CDR1 GTSNPN and CDR2 SVGIG (reference sequence).

This sequence joins TRBV9 and TRBJ1-2; D not certain. The CDR3 has 13 amino acids. V lost 3 bases to trimming and J lost 8 bases, with 14 bases between them. Germline V gives CDR1 SGDLS, CDR2 YYNGEE. The CDR3 region has the DNA TGTGCCAGCAGCGCTCGGGGTCCGGGGGGCTACACCTTC. Its protein is CASSARGPGGYTF.

This rearrangement joins TRBV6-5 to TRBJ2-7; 10 bases fit TRBD1. The CDR3 loop spans 15 amino acids. Per the germline V gene, CDR1 is MNHEY and CDR2 is SVGAGI. With V trimmed by 6 bases and J by 2 bases, 7 bases remained unmatched. CDR3 in DNA: TGTGCCAGCAGGCAATCCGGACAGGGGGCCTACGAGCAGTACTTC. Its protein is CASRQSGQGAYEQYF.

This chain joins TRBV18 and TRBJ1-1, with TRBD1 matching 10 bases. Germline CDR1 reads KGHSH; CDR2 reads LQKENI. The CDR3 is 15 residues long. The J segment lost 4 bases and the V segment lost 5 bases, leaving 7 bases of the junction unmatched. The CDR3 loop is CASSFETGGVTEAFF. CDR3 sequence (DNA): TGTGCCAGCTCATTCGAGACAGGGGGCGTCACTGAAGCTTTCTTT.

This clone appeared a single time. This CDR3 is CASSLGGPGSETQYF. For the CDR3, the DNA is TGTGCCAGCAGCTTGGGGGGGCCCGGCTCAGAGACCCAGTACTTC. V and J are TRBV7-2 and TRBJ2-5; a possible D gene is TRBD2 (7 bases). V shed 3 bases and J shed 4 bases, with 15 bases lying between them. This CDR3 contains 15 residues. CDR1 is SGHTA, CDR2 FQGNSA, per germline.

This clone showed up just a few times. The chain employs TRBV30 and TRBJ1-1; D is undetermined. Germline CDR1 reads GTSNPN; CDR2 reads SVGIG (reference sequence). There are 14 residues in the CDR3. V lost 4 bases, J lost 0 bases, and 12 bases lay in between. The CDR3 coding sequence is TGTGCCTGGATCTACGGACCGATGAACACTGAAGCTTTCTTT. Amino acid sequence: CAWIYGPMNTEAFF.